Below are 28 T cell receptor beta chains sequenced from a single sample in a study of beta chain features in type 1 diabetes. The entirety of the isolated RNA underwent reverse transcription, so expressed TCRB transcripts were sequenced. The assay was immunoSEQ multiplex PCR, and TCRdb's table has in-frame clones only and misses some. This sample has hundreds of thousands of clones, with about an eighth found just once. These receptors lack a known antigen. Study outcomes and limitations: In all four CD4+ subsets, TCRB CDR3 length was significantly, moderately reduced in type 1 diabetes.

The specimen sequenced was naive CD4+ T cells from blood. The receptors were gathered from a young man with type 1 diabetes.

V gene TRBV28 combines with J gene TRBJ2-7, with D possibly TRBD1 on 6 matching bases. Germline assignment: CDR1 MDHEN and CDR2 SYDVKM. Deletions cut 4 bases from V and 2 bases from J, with 21 bases between. CDR3 length: 17 residues. The CDR3 loop reads CASSSRDDRPRAYEQYF. For the CDR3, the DNA is TGTGCCAGCAGTTCACGAGACGACAGGCCTCGGGCCTACGAGCAGTACTTC.

This clone was seen a few times. The chain employs TRBV10-3 and TRBJ2-1; 9 bases align to TRBD2. V was pared by 0 bases and J by 5 bases, with 5 bases of the junction left unmatched. In germline, CDR1 is ENHRY, CDR2 SYGVKD. CDR3 length equals 16 residues. The CDR3 region has the DNA TGTGCCATCAGTGAGTCCGGAGTAGCGGGGGACAATGAGCAGTTCTTC. Protein: CAISESGVAGDNEQFF.

The CDR3 protein is CASSFAGTPIYEQYF. In DNA, the CDR3 is TGTGCCAGCAGCTTCGCCGGGACACCAATCTACGAGCAGTACTTC. The chain couples TRBV11-2 to TRBJ2-7; possible D gene TRBD1, 6 bases. The germline V gene encodes CDR1 SGHAT and CDR2 FQNNGV. The CDR3 sequence is 15 residues long. V was clipped by 3 bases and J by 3 bases, with 15 bases between them.

The chain recombines TRBV9 with TRBJ1-1; D uncertain. V lost 7 bases and J 0 bases, leaving 13 bases between the germline ends. The CDR3 contains 14 residues. Germline values: CDR1 SGDLS, CDR2 YYNGEE. The CDR3 nucleotides are TGTGCCAGCTCTGAGGGCTGGATGAACACTGAAGCTTTCTTT. This sequence encodes CASSEGWMNTEAFF.

This clone was counted between two and nine times. The CDR3 region is CASSVAPGELTYGYTF. The CDR3 DNA is TGTGCCAGCAGCGTAGCCCCCGGGGAGCTTACCTATGGCTACACCTTC. This sequence joins TRBV9 and TRBJ1-2, with D unclear. The CDR3 extends over 16 amino acids. CDR1 is SGDLS, CDR2 YYNGEE, per germline. Trimming removed 0 bases from V and 4 bases from J, with 16 bases in between.

This clone came up a few times. This chain joins TRBV30 and TRBJ1-1; TRBD1 is a possible D gene (6 bases). The CDR3 runs 17 residues. Germline assignment: CDR1 GTSNPN and CDR2 SVGIG (reference sequence). V dropped 4 bases and J dropped 0 bases, with 21 bases sitting between them. This chain's CDR3 is CAWIPSLLRGLNTEAFF. In DNA form, the CDR3 reads TGTGCCTGGATCCCTAGCCTTTTAAGGGGGTTGAACACTGAAGCTTTCTTT.

This clone came up a few times. The CDR3, as DNA: TGCGCCAGCAGCCAAGTCGACTATAACACTGAAGCTTTCTTT. Residues: CASSQVDYNTEAFF. J is TRBJ1-1 and V is TRBV4-1; no firm D call. The CDR3 length is 14 residues. Germline V CDR1 and CDR2: MGHRA, YSYEKL. The V gene lost 1 base and the J gene lost 2 bases, with 8 bases spanning the gap.

Remarks on this clone: Other DNA sequences from this sample encode an identical CDR3 as well. The CDR3 coding sequence is TGTGCCAGCTCACCCGGACAGAGCTACGAGCAGTACTTC. Translated: CASSPGQSYEQYF. V and J are TRBV18 and TRBJ2-7; D perhaps matches TRBD1 (6 bases). Germline V gives CDR1 KGHSH, CDR2 LQKENI. Between the trimmed V and J ends, which lost 3 bases and 3 bases, there was a span of 9 bases. The CDR3 is made up of 13 amino acids.

At least ten counts were recorded for this clone. The chain combines TRBV28 with TRBJ2-1, with D unclear. V lost 4 bases and J lost 15, with 13 bases in between. In germline, CDR1 is MDHEN, CDR2 SYDVKM. There are 11 residues in the CDR3. The CDR3, as DNA: TGTGCCAGCAGTTCCGCAGGCATTGGGTTCTTC. Protein product: CASSSAGIGFF.

This chain connects TRBV29-1 to TRBJ1-1, with D possibly matching TRBD1 (6 bases). The CDR3 is made up of 13 amino acids. From germline, CDR1 is SQVTM and CDR2 ANQGSEA. Trimming removed 3 bases at V and 4 bases at J, with 12 bases between. The CDR3 DNA is TGCAGCGTTGAGGGGGGGCCTATCACTGAAGCTTTCTTT. Its protein product is CSVEGGPITEAFF.

This clone came up many times. This chain connects TRBV30 to TRBJ2-5; either TRBD1 or TRBD2 may fit D (5 bases each). The V end lost 2 bases, the J end lost 0 bases, and 10 bases lay between the germline ends. The CDR3 extends over 14 amino acids. Germline V gene data show CDR1 as GTSNPN and CDR2 as SVGIG (reference sequence). The CDR3 DNA reads TGTGCCTGGAGTCCCTGGGGGTACCAAGAGACCCAGTACTTC. Amino acid sequence: CAWSPWGYQETQYF.

In DNA form, the CDR3 reads TGTGCCAGCAGCCAAGATTCGATACTAGCGGGGGGACACAATGAGCAGTTCTTC. Protein product: CASSQDSILAGGHNEQFF. The V gene is TRBV4-2, the J gene TRBJ2-1; 12 positions match TRBD2. This CDR3 spans 18 amino acids. Trimming removed 0 bases from V and 5 bases from J; junction bases left unmatched: 8. Germline V gene sequence: CDR1 LGHNA, CDR2 YNFKEQ.

This clone was seen a few times. CDR3 DNA sequence: TGCAGCGTTTCTAGGACGACAGAGAACACTGAAGCTTTCTTT. Residues: CSVSRTTENTEAFF. The chain links TRBV29-1 to TRBJ1-1; tentatively, D is TRBD1 (5 bases). Looked up from germline, CDR1 is SQVTM and CDR2 is ANQGSEA. This CDR3 is 14 amino acids long. Deletions cut 5 bases from V and 1 base from J, with 14 bases between.

The sample holds a few counts of this clone. V is TRBV6-5 and J is TRBJ1-2; tentative D call: TRBD1 (6 bases). Trimming removed 0 bases at V and 3 bases at J, with 14 bases between. Germline loops: CDR1 MNHEY, CDR2 SVGAGI. The CDR3 length is 16 residues. The CDR3 bases are TGTGCCAGCAGTTACTCGATGGGGGGCCAGGACTATGGCTACACCTTC. Translated, it gives CASSYSMGGQDYGYTF.

This clone has only a few counts. The chain links TRBV4-1 to TRBJ1-2; D gene unclear. This CDR3 is built from 13 residues. Germline V gives CDR1 MGHRA, CDR2 YSYEKL. V lost 3 bases, J lost 6 bases, and 11 bases lay in between. In nucleotides, the CDR3 is TGCGCCAGCAGCCAGGAGCTTGGGGATGGCTACACCTTC. Translation: CASSQELGDGYTF.

This clone has a count of ten or more. This chain connects TRBV13 to TRBJ2-5; D is uncertain. Germline loops: CDR1 PRHDT, CDR2 FYEKMQ (reference sequence). V shed 5 bases and J shed 5 bases, with 15 bases lying between them. The CDR3 runs to 14 residues. DNA for the CDR3: TGTGCCAGCAGCCTCCCCGGAGTCCCGGAGACCCAGTACTTC. It translates to CASSLPGVPETQYF.

V is TRBV29-1 and J is TRBJ1-1, with 7 bases lining up with TRBD1. Germline CDR1 reads SQVTM; CDR2 reads ANQGSEA. The V segment lost 7 bases and the J segment 0 bases; nucleotides outside the gene matches: 8. The CDR3 length is 14 residues. The CDR3 region is CSALGQPMNTEAFF. The CDR3 region has the DNA TGCAGCGCATTGGGACAGCCTATGAACACTGAAGCTTTCTTT.

This clone was counted between two and nine times. The rearrangement joins TRBV4-1 to TRBJ2-6, with unresolved D. The CDR3 contains 16 residues. V lost 0 bases and J 3 bases, leaving 9 bases between the germline ends. Germline lookup yields CDR1 MGHRA and CDR2 YSYEKL. The CDR3 region is CASSQDRVFGANVLTF. In DNA form, the CDR3 reads TGCGCCAGCAGCCAAGATCGGGTATTTGGGGCCAACGTCCTGACTTTC.

This clone was recorded a few times. The chain links TRBV6-1 to TRBJ2-3, with D unclear. There are 16 residues in the CDR3. V was clipped by 3 bases and J by 2 bases, with 15 bases between them. Germline CDR1 and CDR2: MNHNS and SASEGT. CDR3 coding DNA: TGTGCCAGCAGTGAGCAAAAGGGATGGGACACAGATACGCAGTATTTT. It codes for CASSEQKGWDTDTQYF.

This chain connects TRBV25-1 to TRBJ1-2; possibly TRBD1 for D (6 bases). The germline CDR1 and CDR2 sequences are MGHDK and SYGVNS. The germline V and J ends were trimmed by 4 bases and 4 bases, with 10 bases remaining between them. The CDR3 has 13 residues. The chain's CDR3 is CASSGQDPYGYTF. In DNA, the CDR3 is TGTGCCAGCAGTGGACAGGACCCCTATGGCTACACCTTC.

V usage is TRBV30 and J usage is TRBJ2-3; tentative D call: TRBD2 (5 bases). CDR3 size: 13 residues. Trimming left V 2 bases short and J 2 bases short, with 8 bases between. Germline CDR1 and CDR2: GTSNPN and SVGIG (reference sequence). Written as DNA, the CDR3 is TGTGCCTGGAGTTACGGGATCACAGATACGCAGTATTTT. The encoded protein is CAWSYGITDTQYF. Filled out from reference TRBV30 and TRBJ2-3, the complete variable domain reads SQTIHQWPATLVQPVGSPLSLECTVEGTSNPNLYWYRQAAGRGLQLLFYSVGIGQISSEVPQNLSASRPQDRQFILSSKKLLLSDSGFYLCAWSYGITDTQYFGPGTRLTVL.

The chain carries TRBV5-1 and TRBJ2-5, with unresolved D. This CDR3 is 13 amino acids long. V was shortened by 5 bases and J by 2 bases, with 10 bases between the two germline ends. Germline lookup yields CDR1 SGHRS and CDR2 YFSETQ. In DNA form, the CDR3 reads TGCGCCAGCAGTGGTGATGCACAAGAGACCCAGTACTTC. Its translation: CASSGDAQETQYF.

The rearrangement uses TRBV6-5 and TRBJ1-5; perhaps TRBD1 as D (5 bases). Trimming cost V 7 bases and J 5 bases, with 15 bases left between them. Germline V gene data show CDR1 as MNHEY and CDR2 as SVGAGI. The CDR3 spans 14 residues. The CDR3 is CASTRTTGDQPQHF. The CDR3 coding sequence is TGTGCCAGCACCCGAACGACGGGGGATCAGCCCCAGCATTTT.

This clone was observed a few times. The J gene is TRBJ2-1, the V gene TRBV7-9; a weak D match, TRBD2 (6 bases). Germline values: CDR1 SEHNR, CDR2 FQNEAQ (reference sequence). The CDR3 contains 15 residues. Deletions cut 1 base from V and 5 bases from J, with 12 bases between. The DNA of the CDR3 is TGTGCCAGCAGCTTAGTTGCGGGGTTCCACAATGAGCAGTTCTTC. Amino acid sequence: CASSLVAGFHNEQFF.

The gene calls are TRBV5-4 and TRBJ2-1; D unresolved. This CDR3 has 15 residues. The germline gives CDR1 SGHNT, CDR2 YYREEE (reference sequence). Trimming removed 1 base from V and 3 bases from J, with 11 bases in between. In DNA form, the CDR3 reads TGTGCCAGCAGCTTGTCCACAGACTTCTACAATGAGCAGTTCTTC. Its protein is CASSLSTDFYNEQFF.

The sample holds a few counts of this clone. J is TRBJ1-6 and V is TRBV18; no definite D call. This CDR3 comprises 16 residues. The germline V gene encodes CDR1 KGHSH and CDR2 LQKENI. The ends were cut back, 3 bases at V and 5 bases at J, with 14 bases in the middle. The CDR3 DNA follows: TGTGCCAGCTCACCTCAGAGGGCTTGGGATAATTCACCCCTCCACTTT. This codes for CASSPQRAWDNSPLHF.

This clone was seen only a few times. The J gene is TRBJ1-6, the V gene TRBV10-3, with D unclear. CDR3 length: 13 residues. Between the trimmed V and J ends, which lost 3 bases and 10 bases, there was a span of 10 bases. CDR1 is ENHRY and CDR2 is SYGVKD in the germline V gene. The CDR3 DNA sequence: TGTGCCATCAGTGAAGGGTCCGACTCACCCCTCCACTTT. Residues: CAISEGSDSPLHF.

This clone was picked up a small number of times. The CDR3 sequence is CASSPVGDRGNGYTF. The DNA for the CDR3 is TGTGCCAGCTCCCCCGTAGGGGACAGGGGGAATGGCTACACCTTC. The rearrangement links TRBV6-1 to TRBJ1-2, with 11 bases fitting TRBD1. The ends lost 8 bases at V and 6 bases at J; junction bases unmatched: 11. The CDR3 is 15 amino acids. The germline gives CDR1 MNHNS, CDR2 SASEGT.